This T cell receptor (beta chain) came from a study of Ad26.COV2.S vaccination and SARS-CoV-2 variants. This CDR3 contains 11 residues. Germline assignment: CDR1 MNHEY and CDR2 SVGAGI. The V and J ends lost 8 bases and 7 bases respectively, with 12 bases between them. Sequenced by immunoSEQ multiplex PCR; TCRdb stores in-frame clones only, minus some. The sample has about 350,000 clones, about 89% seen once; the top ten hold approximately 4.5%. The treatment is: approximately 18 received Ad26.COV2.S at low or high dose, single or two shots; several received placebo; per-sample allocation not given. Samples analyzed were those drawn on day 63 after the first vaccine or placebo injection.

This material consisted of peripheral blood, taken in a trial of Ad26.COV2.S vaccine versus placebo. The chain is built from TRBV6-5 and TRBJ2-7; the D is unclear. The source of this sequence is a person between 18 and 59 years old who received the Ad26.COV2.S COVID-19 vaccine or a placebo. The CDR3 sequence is CASSSMGEQYF. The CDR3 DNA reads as TGTGCCAGCTCCTCTATGGGGGAGCAGTACTTC.